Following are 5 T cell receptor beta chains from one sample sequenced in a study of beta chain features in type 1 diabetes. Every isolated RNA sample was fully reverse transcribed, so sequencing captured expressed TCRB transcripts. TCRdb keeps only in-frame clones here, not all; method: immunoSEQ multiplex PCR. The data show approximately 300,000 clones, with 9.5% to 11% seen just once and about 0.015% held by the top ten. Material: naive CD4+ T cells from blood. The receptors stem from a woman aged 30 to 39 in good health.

DNA for the CDR3: TGTGCCAGCAGCGTTTCTGCGGGAAGCTACAATGAGCAGTTCTTC. It is translated as CASSVSAGSYNEQFF. The V and J genes are TRBV9 and TRBJ2-1; D possibly corresponds to TRBD2 (6 bases). Germline V gene sequence: CDR1 SGDLS, CDR2 YYNGEE. CDR3 size: 15 residues. V was clipped by 2 bases and J by 3 bases, with 12 bases between them. The whole variable domain, filled in from reference TRBV9 and TRBJ2-1, reads DSGVTQTPKHLITATGQRVTLRCSPRSGDLSVYWYQQSLDQGLQFLIQYYNGEERAKGNILERFSAQQFPDLHSELNLSSLELGDSALYFCASSVSAGSYNEQFFGPGTRLTVL.

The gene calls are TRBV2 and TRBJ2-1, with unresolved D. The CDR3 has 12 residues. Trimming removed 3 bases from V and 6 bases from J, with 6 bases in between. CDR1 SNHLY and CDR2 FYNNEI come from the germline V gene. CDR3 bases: TGTGCCAGCAGTGACTTATTCAATGAGCAGTTCTTC. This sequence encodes CASSDLFNEQFF.

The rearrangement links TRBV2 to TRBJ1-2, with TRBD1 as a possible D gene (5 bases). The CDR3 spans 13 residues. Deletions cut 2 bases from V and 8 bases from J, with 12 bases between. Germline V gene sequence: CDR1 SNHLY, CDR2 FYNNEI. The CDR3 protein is CASSELGRAGYTF. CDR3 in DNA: TGTGCCAGCAGTGAATTGGGCAGGGCGGGCTACACCTTC. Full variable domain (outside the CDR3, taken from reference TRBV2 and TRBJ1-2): EPEVTQTPSHQVTQMGQEVILRCVPISNHLYFYWYRQILGQKVEFLVSFYNNEISEKSEIFDDQFSVERPDGSNFTLKIRSTKLEDSAMYFCASSELGRAGYTFGSGTRLTVV.

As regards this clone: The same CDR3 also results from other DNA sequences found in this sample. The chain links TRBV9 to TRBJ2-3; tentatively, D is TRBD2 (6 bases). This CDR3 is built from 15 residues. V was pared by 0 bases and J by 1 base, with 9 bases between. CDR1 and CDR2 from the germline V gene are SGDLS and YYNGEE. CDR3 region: CASSVGLDGTDTQYF. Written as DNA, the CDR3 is TGTGCCAGCAGCGTAGGACTAGACGGCACAGATACGCAGTATTTT. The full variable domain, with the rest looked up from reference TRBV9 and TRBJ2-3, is DSGVTQTPKHLITATGQRVTLRCSPRSGDLSVYWYQQSLDQGLQFLIQYYNGEERAKGNILERFSAQQFPDLHSELNLSSLELGDSALYFCASSVGLDGTDTQYFGPGTRLTVL.

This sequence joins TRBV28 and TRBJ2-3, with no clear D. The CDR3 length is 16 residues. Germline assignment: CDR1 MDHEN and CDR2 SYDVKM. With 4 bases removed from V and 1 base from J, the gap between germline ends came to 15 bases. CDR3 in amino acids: CASSSPGGERTDTQYF. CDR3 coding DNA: TGTGCCAGCAGTTCCCCCGGCGGCGAACGCACAGATACGCAGTATTTT.